This paragraph reports one T cell receptor (beta chain). The antigen is not known. This sample was included in a study of cytomegalovirus exposure and HLA in healthy donors. V shed 3 bases and J shed 4 bases, with 12 bases lying between them. The CDR3 has 15 residues. Germline loops: CDR1 SGHTA, CDR2 FQGNSA. Primers for the PCR totalled 60 Vbeta and 13 Jbeta. Sequencing used immunoSEQ multiplex PCR; TCRdb keeps in-frame clones, though not all of them. Here the sample spans 150,000 or so clones, 75% to 80% being singletons. Study findings and constraints: A later analysis associated about 18,000 TCR beta sequences with HLA alleles at a 0.05 false discovery rate. Later findings reportedly placed an Asian-associated ancestry cluster below the roughly 660-donor mean for N-insertions. Cytomegalovirus status was reportedly diagnosed by the classifier with high specificity and sensitivity. Previously analyzed data showed that most TCR beta V segments were productive at a frequency of about 90% or about 30%.

Sequenced material: PBMCs. This sequence joins TRBV7-2 and TRBJ1-4; D possibly corresponds to TRBD1 (5 bases). This receptor was obtained from a man over 45 in good health and CMV-seropositive. The CDR3: CASSFPGLGNEKLFF. The CDR3 bases are TGTGCCAGCAGCTTCCCGGGACTGGGTAATGAAAAACTGTTTTTT.